This T cell receptor beta chain was observed in a study of blood T cell repertoires in COVID-19. The wider study: Samples of COVID-19 (acute and convalescent) were obtained from the United States, Italy and Spain. Sources were T cells, B-cell-depleted T cells, or PBMCs; the material itself was cDNA or gDNA.

The germline V gene has CDR1 MNHNS and CDR2 SASEGT. V lost 2 bases and J lost 1, with 13 bases in between. CDR3 size: 16 residues. Method: immunoSEQ multiplex PCR; TCRdb's copy keeps in-frame clones and lacks some. The repertoire holds approximately 250,000 clones, with around 84% as singletons. Enrolled through a virtual design, the participants were between roughly 18 and 95 years of age and came from about two dozen US areas. Cohort allocation depended upon clinical history that participants reported. V gene TRBV6-1 combines with J gene TRBJ2-3, with D possibly TRBD1 on 6 matching bases. Sequenced sample: PBMCs or T cells enriched from blood (not recorded which). This TCR derives from a man younger than 45 with acute COVID-19. The CDR3 reads CASSETWGPGTDTQYF. CDR3 sequence (DNA): TGTGCCAGCAGTGAAACTTGGGGGCCCGGCACAGATACGCAGTATTTT.